One and the same sample provided the 20 T cell receptor beta chains below, sequenced in a study of blood T cell repertoires in COVID-19. The protocol was immunoSEQ multiplex PCR, while the TCRdb copy is restricted to in-frame clones and leaves out a portion. The repertoire holds around 300,000 clones, with 75% to 90% as singletons. Sequencing used peripheral blood. The receptors derive from a woman between 70 and 85 years old with COVID-19, enrolled during active disease.

The chain employs TRBV7-2 and TRBJ1-1, with a tentative D call TRBD1 (5 bases). V lost 3 bases and J lost 4, with 12 bases in between. The CDR3 is made up of 14 amino acids. CDR1 SGHTA and CDR2 FQGNSA come from the germline V gene. The CDR3 DNA reads TGTGCCAGCAGCTTGAGGGTGGGGGGCACTGAAGCTTTCTTT. This encodes CASSLRVGGTEAFF. Complete variable domain (other parts from reference TRBV7-2 and TRBJ1-1): GAGVSQSPSNKVTEKGKDVELRCDPISGHTALYWYRQSLGQGLEFLIYFQGNSAPDKSGLPSDRFSAERTGGSVSTLTIQRTQQEDSAVYLCASSLRVGGTEAFFGQGTRLTVV.

The chain employs TRBV20-1 and TRBJ2-7; TRBD1 matches 7 bases. The CDR3 has 11 residues. CDR1 is DFQATT and CDR2 is SNEGSKA in the germline V gene (reference sequence). In nucleotides, the CDR3 is TGCCCAATAAACAGGGGACCCGAGCAGTACTTC. Translating gives CPINRGPEQYF.

This rearrangement joins TRBV27 to TRBJ2-5; no reliable D call. The CDR3 sequence is 12 residues long. CDR1 and CDR2 from the germline V gene are MNHEY and SMNVEV (reference sequence). V was cut by 7 bases and J by 10 bases, with 16 bases left in between. CDR3 region: CASKTRLVGQYF. CDR3 bases: TGTGCCAGCAAGACTCGCCTGGTTGGCCAGTACTTC.

The rearrangement joins TRBV5-1 to TRBJ2-5; 10 bases fit TRBD1. With 3 bases clipped from V and 1 base from J, the junction kept 6 bases outside the gene matches. In germline, CDR1 is SGHRS, CDR2 YFSETQ. The CDR3 contains 16 residues. The CDR3 here is CASSSGGQGSQETQYF. Here the CDR3 DNA reads TGCGCCAGCAGCTCCGGGGGACAGGGGTCCCAAGAGACCCAGTACTTC.

The chain recombines TRBV5-1 with TRBJ2-4; 7 bases match TRBD2. This CDR3 is built from 16 residues. V shed 0 bases, J shed 6 bases, and the junction held 9 bases outside the gene matches. Germline assignment: CDR1 SGHRS and CDR2 YFSETQ. The CDR3, as DNA: TGCGCCAGCAGCTTGGCCGAGGGGCGCGGGGGAAACATTCAGTACTTC. This gives the protein CASSLAEGRGGNIQYF. Combining the CDR3 with reference TRBV5-1 and TRBJ2-4 gives the whole variable domain KAGVTQTPRYLIKTRGQQVTLSCSPISGHRSVSWYQQTPGQGLQFLFEYFSETQRNKGNFPGRFSGRQFSNSRSEMNVSTLELGDSALYLCASSLAEGRGGNIQYFGAGTRLSVL.

The chain recombines TRBV28 with TRBJ1-1, with D unresolved. The CDR3 extends over 14 amino acids. The V and J ends lost 1 base and 4 bases respectively, with 10 bases between them. CDR1 MDHEN and CDR2 SYDVKM come from the germline V gene. The CDR3 DNA reads as TGTGCCAGCAGTTTATCGGGGATTGTCACTGAAGCTTTCTTT. This translates into CASSLSGIVTEAFF.

This chain uses TRBV27 with TRBJ1-6; 9 bases are shared with TRBD1. CDR1 MNHEY and CDR2 SMNVEV come from the germline V gene (reference sequence). The CDR3 is made up of 14 amino acids. Trimming removed 6 bases from V and 9 bases from J; junction bases left unmatched: 6. The CDR3 sequence: CASRGQGFFSPLHF. For the CDR3, the DNA is TGTGCCAGCAGGGGACAGGGCTTCTTTTCACCCCTCCACTTT.

The gene calls are TRBV4-2 and TRBJ2-7; the D is unclear. V was clipped by 1 base and J by 6 bases, with 13 bases between them. This CDR3 is 14 amino acids long. The germline gives CDR1 LGHNA, CDR2 YNFKEQ. This chain's CDR3 is CASSQGNQVAEQYF. CDR3 DNA: TGTGCCAGCAGCCAAGGGAACCAGGTGGCCGAGCAGTACTTC.

The rearrangement links TRBV28 to TRBJ1-2; 7 bases are a match to TRBD1. This CDR3 is built from 14 residues. The germline V gene encodes CDR1 MDHEN and CDR2 SYDVKM. With 6 bases clipped from V and 7 bases from J, the junction kept 11 bases outside the gene matches. CDR3 region: CASSKTGFYGGYTF. CDR3 DNA: TGTGCCAGCAGCAAGACAGGGTTCTATGGTGGCTACACCTTC.

The rearrangement links TRBV11-2 to TRBJ1-2, with a weak D call TRBD1 (6 bases). Trimming removed 8 bases from V and 5 bases from J, with 15 bases in between. CDR3 length equals 13 residues. The germline gives CDR1 SGHAT, CDR2 FQNNGV. The CDR3 coding sequence is TGTGCCAGCGGACCGGACAGTGGTTATGGCTACACCTTC. This encodes CASGPDSGYGYTF.

CDR3: CSVEGQPNTEAFF. The CDR3 nucleotides are TGCAGCGTTGAGGGACAACCGAACACTGAAGCTTTCTTT. The chain employs TRBV29-1 and TRBJ1-1, with D perhaps TRBD1 (6 bases). Per the germline V gene, CDR1 is SQVTM and CDR2 is ANQGSEA. The CDR3 is 13 residues long. The V end was cut by 3 bases, the J end by 1 base, with 9 bases between.

The rearrangement uses TRBV7-2 and TRBJ2-7; D perhaps matches TRBD2 (6 bases). From germline, CDR1 is SGHTA and CDR2 FQGNSA. This CDR3 spans 13 amino acids. V shed 7 bases and J shed 4 bases, with 14 bases lying between them. The CDR3 DNA follows: TGTGCCAGCACCGGAGGGCTAGGTTACGAGCAGTACTTC. The encoded protein is CASTGGLGYEQYF.

The chain combines TRBV6-2 or TRBV6-3 with TRBJ1-2; a weak D match, TRBD1 (5 bases). This CDR3 spans 13 amino acids. Germline V CDR1 and CDR2: MNHEY, SVGEGT. The V end lost 0 bases, the J end lost 7 bases, and 9 bases lay between the germline ends. This chain's CDR3 is CASSYSTQGGYTF. The CDR3 region has the DNA TGTGCCAGCAGTTACTCGACGCAGGGTGGCTACACCTTC.

V gene TRBV9 combines with J gene TRBJ1-3; D gene uncertain. Germline V gene data show CDR1 as SGDLS and CDR2 as YYNGEE. The CDR3 is made up of 15 amino acids. V lost 0 bases and J lost 0, with 7 bases in between. CDR3 coding DNA: TGTGCCAGCAGCGTAGCTCCTAACTCTGGAAACACCATATATTTT. Protein: CASSVAPNSGNTIYF.

The chain combines TRBV19 with TRBJ1-6; 10 positions agree with TRBD1. Looked up from germline, CDR1 is LNHDA and CDR2 is SQIVND (reference sequence). The CDR3 totals 14 residues. The V and J ends lost 9 bases and 10 bases, in that order; junction bases with no gene match: 9. The CDR3 region has the DNA TGTGCCAGCGACGCGGGACAGGGGTACTCACCCCTCCACTTT. The encoded protein is CASDAGQGYSPLHF. The full variable domain, completed using reference TRBV19 and TRBJ1-6, is DGGITQSPKYLFRKEGQNVTLSCEQNLNHDAMYWYRQDPGQGLRLIYYSQIVNDFQKGDIAEGYSVSREKKESFPLTVTSAQKNPTAFYLCASDAGQGYSPLHFGNGTRLTVT.

The V and J genes are TRBV7-2 and TRBJ2-7; TRBD1 might be the D (5 bases). Germline CDR1 SGHTA, CDR2 FQGNSA. The CDR3 is 15 amino acids. V lost 5 bases and J lost 3, with 17 bases in between. The CDR3 nucleotides read TGTGCCAGCAGCGTAGGGGCCCTTCCCCTCTACGAGCAGTACTTC. Translation gives CASSVGALPLYEQYF. Drawing the rest from reference TRBV7-2 and TRBJ2-7, the complete variable domain is GAGVSQSPSNKVTEKGKDVELRCDPISGHTALYWYRQSLGQGLEFLIYFQGNSAPDKSGLPSDRFSAERTGGSVSTLTIQRTQQEDSAVYLCASSVGALPLYEQYFGPGTRLTVT.

As regards this clone: The germline gene is not matched at one end of the junction; a read error may be the cause. The gene calls are TRBV27 and TRBJ2-1, with 16 bases matching TRBD2. CDR3 length: 15 amino acids. Germline CDR1 is MNHEY and CDR2 is SMNVEV (reference sequence). In DNA form, the CDR3 reads TGTGCCAGCTGTTTCGGGACTAGCGGGGGGGGTGAGCAGTTCTTC. Its translation is CASCFGTSGGGEQFF.

V usage is TRBV10-1 and J usage is TRBJ2-7, with TRBD2 identical over 7 bases. This CDR3 is 15 amino acids long. Germline V gene data show CDR1 as WNHNN and CDR2 as SYGVQD (reference sequence). Germline trimming cut 4 bases from V and 3 bases from J; bases unmatched to any gene: 9. In nucleotides, the CDR3 is TGCGCCAGCAGTGCGGGGAGGGACGGAGGCTACGAGCAGTACTTC. Residues: CASSAGRDGGYEQYF.

The chain is built from TRBV24-1 and TRBJ1-2; D gene uncertain. The CDR3 is 10 residues long. Trimming shortened V by 7 bases and J by 6 bases, and 5 bases separated the two germline ends. Per the germline V gene, CDR1 is KGHDR and CDR2 is SFDVKD. CDR3 amino acids: CATSRNGYTF. CDR3 DNA sequence: TGTGCCACCAGCAGAAATGGCTACACCTTC.

The rearrangement joins TRBV9 to TRBJ2-2, with D maybe TRBD2 (6 bases). The CDR3 spans 14 residues. V shed 0 bases and J shed 8 bases, with 11 bases lying between them. Germline V gene lookup returns CDR1 SGDLS and CDR2 YYNGEE. CDR3: CASSVGPGDGELFF. The CDR3 DNA reads as TGTGCCAGCAGCGTAGGACCGGGGGATGGGGAGCTGTTTTTT. Variable domain in full (rest from reference TRBV9 and TRBJ2-2): DSGVTQTPKHLITATGQRVTLRCSPRSGDLSVYWYQQSLDQGLQFLIQYYNGEERAKGNILERFSAQQFPDLHSELNLSSLELGDSALYFCASSVGPGDGELFFGEGSRLTVL.